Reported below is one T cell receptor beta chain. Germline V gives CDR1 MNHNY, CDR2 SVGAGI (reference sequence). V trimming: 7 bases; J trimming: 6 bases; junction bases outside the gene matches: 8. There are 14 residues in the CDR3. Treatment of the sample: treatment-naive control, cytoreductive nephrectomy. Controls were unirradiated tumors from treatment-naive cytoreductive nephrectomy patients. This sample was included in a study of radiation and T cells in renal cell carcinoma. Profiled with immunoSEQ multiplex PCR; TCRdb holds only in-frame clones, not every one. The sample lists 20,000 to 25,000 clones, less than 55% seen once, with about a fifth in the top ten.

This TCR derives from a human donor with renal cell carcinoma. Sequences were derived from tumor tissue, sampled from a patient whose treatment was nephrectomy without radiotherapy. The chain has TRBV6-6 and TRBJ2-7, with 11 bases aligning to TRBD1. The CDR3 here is CASTTGQGAGEQYF. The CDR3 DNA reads TGTGCCAGCACCACCGGACAGGGGGCGGGCGAGCAGTACTTC.